This entry lists 8 T cell receptor beta chains sequenced from one sample in a study of T cell repertoires in cytomegalovirus infection. From the reads, TCRdb called clonotypes with MiXCR, one entry per CDR3 protein. This sample has 350,000 to 450,000 distinct CDR3 sequences, with over 15% found just once. Material for sequencing was PBMCs. Every receptor here comes from a human donor in good health (CMV status not recorded). Some clones in this sample may be carry-over from other donors' samples.

This clonotype was seen just once. The chain joins TRBV24-1 to TRBJ2-1; TRBD1 matches 9 bases. Looked up from germline, CDR1 is KGHDR and CDR2 is SFDVKD. V was pared by 1 base and J by 9 bases, with 9 bases of the junction left unmatched. This CDR3 region has 16 residues. The CDR3 here is CATSDFGQGLAGEQFF. The DNA for the CDR3 is TGTGCCACCAGTGATTTCGGACAGGGGCTCGCGGGTGAGCAGTTCTTC.

The sample holds a few counts of this clonotype. The rearrangement joins TRBV18 to TRBJ1-4; the D gene is possibly TRBD1 (5 bases). V gave up 4 bases and J gave up 7 bases, with 10 bases separating them. This CDR3 contains 13 residues. CDR1 KGHSH and CDR2 LQKENI come from the germline V gene. Written as DNA, the CDR3 is TGTGCCAGCTCACGGGGGTTGCGTGAAAAACTGTTTTTT. Protein: CASSRGLREKLFF. Drawing the rest from reference TRBV18 and TRBJ1-4, the complete variable domain is NAGVMQNPRHLVRRRGQEARLRCSPMKGHSHVYWYRQLPEEGLKFMVYLQKENIIDESGMPKERFSAEFPKEGPSILRIQQVVRGDSAAYFCASSRGLREKLFFGSGTQLSVL.

This clonotype was seen a few times. The V gene is TRBV12-3 or TRBV12-4, the J gene TRBJ2-1, with D uncertain. The V and J ends lost 4 bases and 9 bases respectively, with 10 bases between them. The CDR3 has 12 amino acids. CDR3 protein: CASSSREPEQFF. The CDR3 DNA is TGTGCCAGCAGTTCCCGCGAGCCTGAGCAGTTCTTC.

The CDR3 region is CATRWLSEPYNEQFF. Here the CDR3 DNA reads TGTGCCACCCGGTGGTTGAGTGAGCCCTACAATGAGCAGTTCTTC. The chain carries TRBV10-3 and TRBJ2-1; unclear D gene. This CDR3 comprises 15 residues. In germline, CDR1 is ENHRY, CDR2 SYGVKD. V dropped 10 bases and J dropped 2 bases, with 18 bases sitting between them.

This clonotype was counted ten times or more. This CDR3 is CASSLDRDRPYEQYF. The CDR3 coding sequence is TGCGCCAGCAGCTTGGACCGTGACAGACCCTACGAGCAGTACTTC. The genes are TRBV5-1 and TRBJ2-7; weak D call: TRBD1 (5 bases). The CDR3 is 15 amino acids. CDR1 and CDR2 (germline): SGHRS, YFSETQ. V shed 0 bases and J shed 2 bases, with 12 bases lying between them.

The table lists this clonotype with a few counts. This sequence joins TRBV7-9 and TRBJ2-7, with D possibly matching TRBD1 (6 bases). V was trimmed by 5 bases and J by 1 base, leaving 9 bases between them. The germline V gene encodes CDR1 SEHNR and CDR2 FQNEAQ (reference sequence). The CDR3 totals 13 residues. The CDR3 loop is CASSTTGSYEQYF. CDR3 DNA: TGTGCCAGCAGCACAACAGGGTCCTACGAGCAGTACTTC.

This chain uses TRBV2 with TRBJ2-3; a weak D match, TRBD2 (7 bases). Trimming took off 10 bases at V and 4 bases at J, with 18 bases between the two ends. The germline V gene has CDR1 SNHLY and CDR2 FYNNEI. The CDR3 is 14 residues long. This chain's CDR3 is CAIQGGGAADTQYF. For the CDR3, the DNA is TGTGCCATCCAGGGAGGGGGGGCAGCAGATACGCAGTATTTT.

In its sample, this clonotype was seen many times. The chain is built from TRBV7-9 and TRBJ2-3; D remains ambiguous. The CDR3 covers 11 residues. V gave up 6 bases and J gave up 6 bases, with 7 bases separating them. Germline V CDR1 and CDR2: SEHNR, FQNEAQ (reference sequence). This chain's CDR3 is CASSFPDTQYF. CDR3 nucleotides: TGTGCCAGCAGTTTCCCGGATACGCAGTATTTT.